The 8 T cell receptor beta chains below were found in one sample sequenced in a study. One entry per CDR3 protein, called by TCRdb with MiXCR from the RT-PCR reads. Among hundreds of thousands of distinct CDR3 sequences listed, 14% were seen once. Sequenced: memory CD4+ T cells from blood. The receptor source for this set is a female donor in good health, serving as a healthy control.

The chain links TRBV28 to TRBJ2-5; possibly TRBD2 for D (6 bases). V gave up 4 bases and J gave up 0 bases, with 12 bases separating them. Germline V lookup: CDR1 MDHEN, CDR2 SYDVKM. The CDR3 is 15 residues long. The CDR3: CASSSPSGDQETQYF. For the CDR3, the DNA is TGTGCCAGCAGTTCCCCCTCGGGGGACCAAGAGACCCAGTACTTC.

This clonotype turned up a few times. This rearrangement joins TRBV5-6 to TRBJ1-6; the match to TRBD1 covers 7 bases. V lost 0 bases and J lost 9; bases outside the gene matches: 6. Germline V gene data show CDR1 as SGHDT and CDR2 as YYEEEE. This CDR3 is 15 amino acids long. The CDR3 sequence: CASSLDRGGFSPLHF. Written as DNA, the CDR3 is TGTGCCAGCAGCTTGGACAGGGGAGGGTTTTCACCCCTCCACTTT.

This clonotype was seen repeatedly, ten times or more. This chain joins TRBV7-3 and TRBJ2-3; 9 positions agree with TRBD1. After removal of 4 bases from V and 4 bases from J, the junction contained 12 bases not matched to a gene. The CDR3 runs 17 residues. The germline CDR1 and CDR2 sequences are SGHTA and FQGTGA. The DNA of the CDR3 is TGTGCCAGCAGCTCCGCTCAACAGGGGGCTGGCGCAGATACGCAGTATTTT. Protein sequence: CASSSAQQGAGADTQYF.

The chain uses TRBV5-5 and TRBJ2-7; the match to TRBD1 covers 7 bases. The germline gives CDR1 SGHKS, CDR2 YYEKEE (reference sequence). V dropped 4 bases and J dropped 5; count of bases not matched to a gene: 6. The CDR3 consists of 13 residues. CDR3 sequence: CASSRQGFDEQYF. The CDR3 DNA is TGTGCCAGCAGCCGACAGGGTTTCGACGAGCAGTACTTC.

This clonotype was seen repeatedly, ten times or more. The gene calls are TRBV12-3 or TRBV12-4 and TRBJ1-5, with 9 bases matching TRBD1. J lost 0 bases, V lost 6 bases, and 6 bases had no gene match. The CDR3 sequence is 16 residues long. The chain's CDR3 is CASSLGTGYSNQPQHF. In DNA, the CDR3 is TGTGCCAGCAGCCTTGGGACAGGGTATAGCAATCAGCCCCAGCATTTT.

The genes are TRBV27 and TRBJ1-4; D gene ambiguous. Trimming left V 3 bases short and J 3 bases short, with 8 bases between. Per germline, CDR1 MNHEY and CDR2 SMNVEV (reference sequence). The CDR3 runs to 14 residues. The CDR3 bases are TGTGCCAGCAGTTTGACCTGGGCTAATGAAAAACTGTTTTTT. Protein sequence: CASSLTWANEKLFF.

The rearrangement uses TRBV7-3 and TRBJ2-3, with D perhaps assigned TRBD1 or TRBD2 (5 bases each). The CDR3 is 15 amino acids. The V gene lost 5 bases and the J gene lost 3 bases, with 15 bases spanning the gap. In germline, CDR1 is SGHTA, CDR2 FQGTGA. This CDR3 reads CASSTGAPGTDTQYF. The CDR3 coding sequence is TGTGCCAGCAGCACCGGGGCCCCAGGAACAGATACGCAGTATTTT.

This clonotype was observed a few times. The chain is built from TRBV6-2 or TRBV6-3 and TRBJ2-2; 8 bases fit TRBD1. This CDR3 spans 14 amino acids. The V gene end was trimmed by 8 bases and the J gene end by 5 bases; junction bases not matched to a gene: 7. Germline CDR1 reads MNHEY; CDR2 reads SVGEGT. The CDR3 sequence is CASGGQGATGELFF. The CDR3 DNA reads TGTGCCAGCGGTGGGCAGGGGGCGACCGGGGAGCTGTTTTTT.